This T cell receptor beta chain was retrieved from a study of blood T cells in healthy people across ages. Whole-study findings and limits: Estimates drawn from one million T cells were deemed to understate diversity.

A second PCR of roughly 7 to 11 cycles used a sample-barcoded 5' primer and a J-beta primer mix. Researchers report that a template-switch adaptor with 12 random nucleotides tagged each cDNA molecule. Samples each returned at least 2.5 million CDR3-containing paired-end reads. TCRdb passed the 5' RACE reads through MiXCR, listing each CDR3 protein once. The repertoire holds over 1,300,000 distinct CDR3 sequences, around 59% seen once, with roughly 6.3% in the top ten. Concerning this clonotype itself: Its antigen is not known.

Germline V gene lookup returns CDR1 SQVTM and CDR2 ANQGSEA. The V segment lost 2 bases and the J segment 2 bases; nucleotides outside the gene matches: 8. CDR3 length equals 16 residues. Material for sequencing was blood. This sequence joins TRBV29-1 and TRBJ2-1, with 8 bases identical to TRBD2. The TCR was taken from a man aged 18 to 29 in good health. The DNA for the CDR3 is TGCAGCGTTGAATTCCAGGAGGGACTAGCCTACAATGAGCAGTTCTTC. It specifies CSVEFQEGLAYNEQFF.